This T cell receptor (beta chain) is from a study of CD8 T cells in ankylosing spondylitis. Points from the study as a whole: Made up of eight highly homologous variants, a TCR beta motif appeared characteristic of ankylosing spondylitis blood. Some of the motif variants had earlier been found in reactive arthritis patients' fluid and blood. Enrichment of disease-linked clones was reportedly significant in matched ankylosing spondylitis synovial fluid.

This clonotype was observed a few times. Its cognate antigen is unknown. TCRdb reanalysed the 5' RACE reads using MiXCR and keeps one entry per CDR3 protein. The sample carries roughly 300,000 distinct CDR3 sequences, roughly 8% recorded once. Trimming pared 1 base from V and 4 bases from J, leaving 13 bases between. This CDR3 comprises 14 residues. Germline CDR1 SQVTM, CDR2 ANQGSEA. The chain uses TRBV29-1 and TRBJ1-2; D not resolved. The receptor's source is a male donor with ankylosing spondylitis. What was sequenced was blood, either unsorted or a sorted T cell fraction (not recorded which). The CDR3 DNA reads TGCAGCGTTGAAGTTATAGCAGGCCCCTATGGCTACACCTTC. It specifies CSVEVIAGPYGYTF.